This record concerns one TCR beta chain sequence. The method was immunoSEQ multiplex PCR; TCRdb's version includes in-frame clones alone and lacks a portion of them. The table has a few hundred thousand clones, over 75% seen once. The data are from a study of blood T cell repertoires in COVID-19. The CDR3 has 13 amino acids. V gave up 1 base and J gave up 6 bases, with 10 bases separating them. The germline gives CDR1 LGHDT, CDR2 YNNKEL (reference sequence). The chain couples TRBV3-1 (or the pseudogene TRBV3-2) to TRBJ2-7; D remains unclear. The sequence was obtained from a woman aged 45-59 years who had recovered from COVID-19. The specimen sequenced was PBMCs or T cells enriched from blood (not recorded which). CDR3 protein: CASSQVSAVEQYF. CDR3 DNA: TGTGCCAGCAGCCAAGTTTCGGCGGTCGAGCAGTACTTC.